These T cell receptor beta chains were read from a single sample in a study of T cells after yellow fever vaccination. TCRdb redid the calling of the 5' RACE reads with MiXCR, one entry per CDR3 protein. The sample has around 250,000 distinct CDR3 sequences, about 5.2% seen once; the top ten hold around 3.5%. The sequenced sample was CD4+ T cells sorted from PBMCs, obtained on the day of the yellow fever booster vaccination. The receptor source for this set is a young man who received the YFV17D yellow fever vaccine. The CDR3 runs from the conserved cysteine through the conserved F or W. Fields, in order: CDR3 DNA, CDR3 protein, V gene, J gene, D gene, clone size. D genes are given only for firm matches. For some rows the clone size is stated as once, few or many, or as a class when expanded; others skip it.

CDR3nt: TGCAGTGCTAGAGGAGGAGTAGCCGGACAGGGGCTCGACGAGCAGTACTTC; CDR3aa: CSARGGVAGQGLDEQYF; v_gene: TRBV20-1; j_gene: TRBJ2-7; d_gene: TRBD1; abundance: few
CDR3nt: TGTGCCAGCAGTGAAAGTTTAACGCAAGTCCATTTCTCTGGGGCCAACGTCCTGACTTTC; CDR3aa: CASSESLTQVHFSGANVLTF; v_gene: TRBV6-1; j_gene: TRBJ2-6; d_gene: .; abundance: many
CDR3nt: TGTGCCAGCAGCTTGACCTCATCTTGGGACTATGGCTACACCTTC; CDR3aa: CASSLTSSWDYGYTF; v_gene: TRBV5-5; j_gene: TRBJ1-2; d_gene: .; abundance: few
CDR3nt: TGTGCCAGCAGACCTTTCCGGGGCGGCTATGGCTACACCTTC; CDR3aa: CASRPFRGGYGYTF; v_gene: TRBV6-6; j_gene: TRBJ1-2; d_gene: .; abundance: .
CDR3nt: TGTGCCAGCTCACCGCGGGGGACTCAAGAGACCCAGTACTTC; CDR3aa: CASSPRGTQETQYF; v_gene: TRBV18; j_gene: TRBJ2-5; d_gene: TRBD2; abundance: .
CDR3nt: TGTGCCACCGGTACTCAGGGCGAAACCGGGGAGCTGTTTTTT; CDR3aa: CATGTQGETGELFF; v_gene: TRBV24-1; j_gene: TRBJ2-2; d_gene: .; abundance: .
CDR3nt: TGTGCCATCGCCAGACAGGGGGCGAACACTGAAGCTTTCTTT; CDR3aa: CAIARQGANTEAFF; v_gene: TRBV10-3; j_gene: TRBJ1-1; d_gene: TRBD1; abundance: .
CDR3nt: TGTGCCAGCAGTGGGGAAAGGGGTTCACCCCTCCACTTT; CDR3aa: CASSGERGSPLHF; v_gene: TRBV2; j_gene: TRBJ1-6; d_gene: .; abundance: few
CDR3nt: TGTGCCAGCAGTGAACGGGTAGCTGGAAACACCATATATTTT; CDR3aa: CASSERVAGNTIYF; v_gene: TRBV6-1; j_gene: TRBJ1-3; d_gene: .; abundance: few
CDR3nt: TGCGCCAGCAGCCAAGAAGGGACAGGAGAGACCCAGTACTTC; CDR3aa: CASSQEGTGETQYF; v_gene: TRBV4-3; j_gene: TRBJ2-5; d_gene: TRBD1; abundance: few
CDR3nt: TGCGAATCAAAAGACGACACTGAAGCTTTCTTT; CDR3aa: CESKDDTEAFF; v_gene: TRBV5-1; j_gene: TRBJ1-1; d_gene: .; abundance: many
CDR3nt: TGTGCCATCAGTGAAAAAGTAATGACGGATACGCAGTATTTT; CDR3aa: CAISEKVMTDTQYF; v_gene: TRBV10-3; j_gene: TRBJ2-3; d_gene: .; abundance: few
CDR3nt: TGCAGCGTTGAAGATCATGCGGGGCTGGGGAAGGAACTGTTTTTT; CDR3aa: CSVEDHAGLGKELFF; v_gene: TRBV29-1; j_gene: TRBJ1-4; d_gene: .; abundance: few
CDR3nt: TGTGCCAGCAGTTTTTCGACACCCGGAGGCTACACCTTC; CDR3aa: CASSFSTPGGYTF; v_gene: TRBV28; j_gene: TRBJ1-2; d_gene: .; abundance: .
CDR3nt: TGTGCCAGCAGCTTGGCGGGGACCCACACCGGGGAGCTGTTTTTT; CDR3aa: CASSLAGTHTGELFF; v_gene: TRBV5-6; j_gene: TRBJ2-2; d_gene: .; abundance: once
CDR3nt: TGCAGTGCCAGGGACAGGGTCCGGGAAAAACTGTTTTTT; CDR3aa: CSARDRVREKLFF; v_gene: TRBV20-1; j_gene: TRBJ1-4; d_gene: TRBD1; abundance: few
CDR3nt: TGTGCCAGCAGCCAAGTAAAGACCGAGCAGTACTTC; CDR3aa: CASSQVKTEQYF; v_gene: TRBV3-1; j_gene: TRBJ2-7; d_gene: .; abundance: few
CDR3nt: TGCAGTGCTAGTTCCCTTAGCGGGGCCGGGACAGATACGCAGTATTTT; CDR3aa: CSASSLSGAGTDTQYF; v_gene: TRBV20-1; j_gene: TRBJ2-3; d_gene: TRBD2; abundance: few
CDR3nt: TGTGCCAGCAGCTTAATCTCCACCCCCCATGAGCAGTTCTTC; CDR3aa: CASSLISTPHEQFF; v_gene: TRBV7-3; j_gene: TRBJ2-1; d_gene: .; abundance: .
CDR3nt: TGTGCCAGCAGCTTGTTACTAGCGGGGGTTGAGGAGCAGTTCTTC; CDR3aa: CASSLLLAGVEEQFF; v_gene: TRBV5-4; j_gene: TRBJ2-1; d_gene: TRBD2; abundance: .
CDR3nt: TGTGCCAGCAGCTTGGTTGGAAGGGGGTTCCCAGATACGCAGTATTTT; CDR3aa: CASSLVGRGFPDTQYF; v_gene: TRBV5-5; j_gene: TRBJ2-3; d_gene: .; abundance: few
CDR3nt: TGTGCCAGCACCCCGGGACAGGGGACCGACGAGCAGTACTTC; CDR3aa: CASTPGQGTDEQYF; v_gene: TRBV28; j_gene: TRBJ2-7; d_gene: TRBD1; abundance: .
CDR3nt: TGTGCCAGCAGCTTTGGGAACACCGGGGAGCTGTTTTTT; CDR3aa: CASSFGNTGELFF; v_gene: TRBV7-8; j_gene: TRBJ2-2; d_gene: .; abundance: few
CDR3nt: TGTGCCAGCAGCCCACTCGCGGGCAGGGGGCTGGGGCAGCCCCAGCATTTT; CDR3aa: CASSPLAGRGLGQPQHF; v_gene: TRBV7-2; j_gene: TRBJ1-5; d_gene: TRBD1; abundance: few
CDR3nt: TGCGCCAGCAGCTTAGAACCAGCGGGGACCCAAGAGACCCAGTACTTC; CDR3aa: CASSLEPAGTQETQYF; v_gene: TRBV5-1; j_gene: TRBJ2-5; d_gene: TRBD2; abundance: few
CDR3nt: TGTGCCAGCAGCACCAGCGGGGCGAACACCGGGGAGCTGTTTTTT; CDR3aa: CASSTSGANTGELFF; v_gene: TRBV7-9; j_gene: TRBJ2-2; d_gene: TRBD2; abundance: .
CDR3nt: TGTGCCAGCAGCTTGGAGCGGGGAAGGACCGGGGAGCTGTTTTTT; CDR3aa: CASSLERGRTGELFF; v_gene: TRBV5-6; j_gene: TRBJ2-2; d_gene: TRBD2; abundance: many
CDR3nt: TGTGCCAGCAGAAGACAGGGGGCTACTGAGGGTGAGCAGTTCTTC; CDR3aa: CASRRQGATEGEQFF; v_gene: TRBV12-3/TRBV12-4; j_gene: TRBJ2-1; d_gene: TRBD1; abundance: few
CDR3nt: TGTGCCAGCAGAGGCGTCGGGGATCAGCCCCAGCATTTT; CDR3aa: CASRGVGDQPQHF; v_gene: TRBV12-3/TRBV12-4; j_gene: TRBJ1-5; d_gene: .; abundance: many
CDR3nt: TGTGCCTCTGGCCAAGAGACCCAGTACTTC; CDR3aa: CASGQETQYF; v_gene: TRBV10-3; j_gene: TRBJ2-5; d_gene: .; abundance: .
CDR3nt: TGTGCCAGCGCCCCGTTGAAGGAGAACACCGGGGAGCTGTTTTTT; CDR3aa: CASAPLKENTGELFF; v_gene: TRBV11-2; j_gene: TRBJ2-2; d_gene: .; abundance: .
CDR3nt: TGTGCTAGTGCCAAAACCGGGGAGCTGTTTTTT; CDR3aa: CASAKTGELFF; v_gene: TRBV12-5; j_gene: TRBJ2-2; d_gene: .; abundance: .
CDR3nt: TGCGCCAGCAGCTCCGAGACAGGGGGCCCCATGGATACGCAGTATTTT; CDR3aa: CASSSETGGPMDTQYF; v_gene: TRBV5-1; j_gene: TRBJ2-3; d_gene: TRBD1; abundance: many
CDR3nt: TGTGCCAGCAGCTTCAGGTTGCTTCAGCCCCAGCATTTT; CDR3aa: CASSFRLLQPQHF; v_gene: TRBV7-2; j_gene: TRBJ1-5; d_gene: .; abundance: .
CDR3nt: TGTGCCAGCAGCATAGGGACAGGGGGCCACTCTGGGGCCAACGTCCTGACTTTC; CDR3aa: CASSIGTGGHSGANVLTF; v_gene: TRBV9; j_gene: TRBJ2-6; d_gene: TRBD1; abundance: few
CDR3nt: TGTGCCAGCACCCCTACTCGGACTTACACAGATACGCAGTATTTT; CDR3aa: CASTPTRTYTDTQYF; v_gene: TRBV6-6; j_gene: TRBJ2-3; d_gene: .; abundance: .
CDR3nt: TGTGCCAGCAGCTTAACGTGGGTCGGACCGGTCGAGCAGTACTTC; CDR3aa: CASSLTWVGPVEQYF; v_gene: TRBV11-2; j_gene: TRBJ2-7; d_gene: .; abundance: few
CDR3nt: TGCGCCAGCAGCCATCCGGGACAGGGGGCGAAAGATACGCAGTATTTT; CDR3aa: CASSHPGQGAKDTQYF; v_gene: TRBV4-3; j_gene: TRBJ2-3; d_gene: TRBD1; abundance: few
CDR3nt: TGCAGTGCTAGAGTTGGGGGCCCCCGACAGCCCCAGCATTTT; CDR3aa: CSARVGGPRQPQHF; v_gene: TRBV20-1; j_gene: TRBJ1-5; d_gene: .; abundance: few
CDR3nt: TGCGCCAGCAGCCTGACCGGGACAGGGGGCTATCAGCCCCAGCATTTT; CDR3aa: CASSLTGTGGYQPQHF; v_gene: TRBV4-1; j_gene: TRBJ1-5; d_gene: TRBD1; abundance: few
CDR3nt: TGTGCCAGTAGTCTCTCTCGGTGGGACCGGGAGCTGTTTTTT; CDR3aa: CASSLSRWDRELFF; v_gene: TRBV19; j_gene: TRBJ2-2; d_gene: .; abundance: few
CDR3nt: TGTGCCAGTAGTATAGGGGAAGAATCCTCGCACACTGAAGCTTTCTTT; CDR3aa: CASSIGEESSHTEAFF; v_gene: TRBV19; j_gene: TRBJ1-1; d_gene: .; abundance: .
CDR3nt: TGTGCCAGCTCAATTACCGGGGACCAAGAGACCCAGTACTTC; CDR3aa: CASSITGDQETQYF; v_gene: TRBV18; j_gene: TRBJ2-5; d_gene: .; abundance: few
CDR3nt: TGTGCCAGCAGTTCCACGACAGGGCGAAGTCAGCCCCAGCAATTT; CDR3aa: CASSSTTGRSQPQQF; v_gene: TRBV6-5; j_gene: TRBJ1-5; d_gene: TRBD1; abundance: .
CDR3nt: TGTGCCGCCCGTCGAGATACGAACACCGGGGAGCTGTTTTTT; CDR3aa: CAARRDTNTGELFF; v_gene: TRBV24-1; j_gene: TRBJ2-2; d_gene: .; abundance: .